These 32 T cell receptor beta chains came from one sample sequenced in a study of post-analysis software for immune sequencing data. Study-wide points: Roughly 5 TRBV segments, TRBV5-6, TRBV5-1 and TRBV20-1 among them, were found more frequent in patients than controls.

For these receptors, no antigen is known. Included in the TCR beta cDNA libraries were unique molecular identifiers. MiXCR, run by TCRdb on the PCR reads, gives a single entry per CDR3 protein. This table has approximately 350,000 distinct CDR3 sequences, approximately 38% appearing once. The specimen sequenced was blood. Receptors were obtained from a girl aged 10 to 17 with multiple sclerosis.

The chain is built from TRBV6-6 and TRBJ2-5; D not resolved. This CDR3 has 15 residues. The germline V gene encodes CDR1 MNHNY and CDR2 SVGAGI (reference sequence). Trimming cost V 6 bases and J 0 bases, with 14 bases left between them. CDR3: CASRPDSGYQETQYF. In DNA, the CDR3 is TGTGCCAGCAGACCCGATTCTGGGTACCAAGAGACCCAGTACTTC.

The genes are TRBV5-6 and TRBJ2-6; TRBD1 might be the D (6 bases). Germline CDR1 and CDR2: SGHDT and YYEEEE. Between the trimmed V and J ends, which lost 0 bases and 0 bases, there was a span of 16 bases. The CDR3 contains 19 residues. CDR3 residues: CASSLVPFLTGSGANVLTF. The DNA of the CDR3 is TGTGCCAGCAGCTTGGTTCCTTTCCTGACAGGCTCTGGGGCCAACGTCCTGACTTTC. Based on the CDR3 plus reference TRBV5-6 and TRBJ2-6, the full variable domain is DAGVTQSPTHLIKTRGQQVTLRCSPKSGHDTVSWYQQALGQGPQFIFQYYEEEERQRGNFPDRFSGHQFPNYSSELNVNALLLGDSALYLCASSLVPFLTGSGANVLTFGAGSRLTVL.

J is TRBJ2-1 and V is TRBV7-2; D gene unclear. V was clipped by 1 base and J by 5 bases, with 12 bases between them. The germline V gene encodes CDR1 SGHTA and CDR2 FQGNSA. The CDR3 totals 15 residues. Here the CDR3 reads CASSLGAISDNEQFF. The CDR3 region has the DNA TGTGCCAGCAGCTTAGGAGCTATTTCGGACAATGAGCAGTTCTTC.

The chain couples TRBV12-3 or TRBV12-4 to TRBJ2-4; D not certain. The J call is doubtful: the DNA matches TRBJ2-7 better. The CDR3 consists of 13 residues. Written as DNA, the CDR3 is TGTGCCAGCAAGGAATGGGGTTCCTACGAGCAGTACTTC. Translation: CASKEWGSYEQYF.

CDR3 amino acids: CASSKARGRGQETQYF. CDR3 nucleotides: TGTGCCAGCAGCAAAGCCAGGGGCAGGGGGCAGGAGACCCAGTACTTC. The J gene is TRBJ2-7, the V gene TRBV21-1; the table's D gene call, TRBD1, was not cross checked with the DNA. The end of the DNA fits TRBJ2-5 better, so the J call may be wrong. TRBV21-1 is given as a pseudogene. This CDR3 comprises 16 residues.

This clonotype was observed a handful of times. The gene calls are TRBV7-2 and TRBJ1-5, with D uncertain. The CDR3 sequence is 14 residues long. V was trimmed by 1 base and J by 6 bases, leaving 10 bases between them. Germline V CDR1 and CDR2: SGHTA, FQGNSA. CDR3 nucleotide sequence: TGTGCCAGCAGCTTAGACAGCGGGCTTCAGCCCCAGCATTTT. This gives the protein CASSLDSGLQPQHF.

Only a few counts were recorded for this clonotype. The chain links TRBV7-8 to TRBJ2-7; D gene uncertain. The CDR3 runs to 16 residues. In germline, CDR1 is SGHVS, CDR2 FQNEAQ. The V gene lost 5 bases and the J gene lost 0 bases, with 17 bases spanning the gap. The CDR3 coding sequence is TGTGCCAGCAGCCCCCCGGGTGGGATGAGCTCCTACGAGCAGTACTTC. It is translated as CASSPPGGMSSYEQYF.

J is TRBJ2-1 and V is TRBV7-2; no clear D gene. The CDR3 loop spans 13 amino acids. Trimming stripped 0 bases from V and 5 bases from J, with 5 bases between. The V gene's germline CDR1 is SGHTA and CDR2 FQGNSA. The CDR3 reads CASSLASNNEQFF. CDR3 bases: TGTGCCAGCAGCTTAGCTTCCAACAATGAGCAGTTCTTC.

The rearrangement uses TRBV10-3 and TRBJ1-5, with no clear D. CDR1 ENHRY and CDR2 SYGVKD come from the germline V gene. Trimming removed 4 bases from V and 3 bases from J, with 7 bases in between. The CDR3 contains 13 residues. CDR3 nucleotide sequence: TGTGCCATCAGTGGGAATGACAATCAGCCCCAGCATTTT. This sequence encodes CAISGNDNQPQHF.

The V gene is TRBV7-9, the J gene TRBJ2-3, with D perhaps matching TRBD1 (5 bases). The CDR3 length is 14 residues. V shed 4 bases and J shed 6 bases, with 14 bases lying between them. Germline values: CDR1 SEHNR, CDR2 FQNEAQ (reference sequence). CDR3 nucleotide sequence: TGTGCCAGCAGCTCCCCCCAGGGTTGGGATACGCAGTATTTT. Protein: CASSSPQGWDTQYF.

The V and J genes are TRBV12-3 or TRBV12-4 and TRBJ2-5; D could derive from TRBD1 or TRBD2 (6 bases each). Trimming shortened V by 7 bases and J by 11 bases, and 20 bases separated the two germline ends. The CDR3 has 13 amino acids. This chain's CDR3 is CASKSGAMGEQYF. The DNA of the CDR3 is TGTGCCAGCAAGTCGGGGGCGATGGGAGAGCAGTACTTC.

In its sample, this clonotype was seen a few times. J is TRBJ2-1 and V is TRBV2; the match to TRBD1 covers 8 bases. TRBJ2-7 matches the DNA end more closely, so the J call is doubtful. The CDR3 sequence is 16 residues long. The germline V gene has CDR1 SNHLY and CDR2 FYNNEI. The CDR3 nucleotides are TGTGCCAGCAGTGACATAGGACAGGGCACCTACAATGAGCAGTACTTC. It translates to CASSDIGQGTYNEQYF.

This clonotype appeared a few times. The rearrangement links TRBV4-2 to TRBJ2-7, with D perhaps TRBD1 (6 bases). There are 17 residues in the CDR3. In germline, CDR1 is LGHNA, CDR2 YNFKEQ. V lost 2 bases and J lost 2, with 19 bases in between. CDR3 coding DNA: TGTGCCAGCAGCCAAACCCCTCTCAGGGGTGCGGCCTACGAGCAGTACTTC. Translating gives CASSQTPLRGAAYEQYF.

This sequence joins TRBV28 and TRBJ1-1; a possible D gene is TRBD1 (6 bases). In germline, CDR1 is MDHEN, CDR2 SYDVKM. The length of the CDR3 is 15 residues. V was shortened by 4 bases and J by 0 bases, with 12 bases between the two germline ends. CDR3 amino acids: CASSSEGGVNTEAFF. CDR3 bases: TGTGCCAGCAGTTCAGAGGGGGGCGTGAACACTGAAGCTTTCTTT.

A word on this clonotype: A read error is possible here, since a much larger clone lies one base away. The V call is TRBV5-1, the J call TRBJ2-1; TRBD1 aligns across 10 bases. With the DNA end fitting TRBJ2-7 better, the J assignment may be wrong. Germline CDR1 and CDR2: SGHRS and YFSETQ. The length of the CDR3 is 15 residues. CDR3 bases: TGCGCCAGCAGCTTGGGACAGGGGGCCTACAATGAGCAGTACTTC. It yields the protein CASSLGQGAYNEQYF.

This chain joins TRBV2 and TRBJ2-7; 9 bases agree with TRBD1. J gave up 2 bases and V 3 bases, and 8 bases lay outside the gene matches. The CDR3 length is 16 residues. Per germline, CDR1 SNHLY and CDR2 FYNNEI. The chain's CDR3 is CASSEPRDRVTYEQYF. In DNA, the CDR3 is TGTGCCAGCAGTGAGCCCCGGGACAGGGTAACCTACGAGCAGTACTTC.

The chain uses TRBV20-1 and TRBJ2-3, with no clear D. Trimming removed 7 bases from V and 3 bases from J, with 11 bases in between. CDR1 is DFQATT and CDR2 is SNEGSKA in the germline V gene (reference sequence). This CDR3 is built from 12 residues. The CDR3 sequence: CSVPTRTDTQYF. CDR3 nucleotide sequence: TGCAGTGTCCCCACCCGAACAGATACGCAGTATTTT.

This clonotype was counted between two and nine times. The V gene is TRBV5-1, the J gene TRBJ2-7, with 9 nucleotides matching TRBD1. V was clipped by 0 bases and J by 1 base; unmatched bases: 5. Germline CDR1 SGHRS, CDR2 YFSETQ. The CDR3 is 16 residues long. This CDR3 is CASSLGQGTGSYEQYF. The CDR3 DNA reads TGCGCCAGCAGCTTGGGCCAGGGGACAGGGTCCTACGAGCAGTACTTC. Full variable domain (missing parts from reference TRBV5-1 and TRBJ2-7): KAGVTQTPRYLIKTRGQQVTLSCSPISGHRSVSWYQQTPGQGLQFLFEYFSETQRNKGNFPGRFSGRQFSNSRSEMNVSTLELGDSALYLCASSLGQGTGSYEQYFGPGTRLTVT.

This chain joins TRBV3-1 and TRBJ2-1; tentatively, D is TRBD1 (6 bases). This CDR3 has 17 residues. Germline assignment: CDR1 LGHDT and CDR2 YNNKEL (reference sequence). V lost 0 bases and J lost 5, with 17 bases in between. The CDR3 nucleotides read TGTGCCAGCAGCCAAGAGTGGGGGCCGGTTCGAGACAATGAGCAGTTCTTC. As protein: CASSQEWGPVRDNEQFF.

V usage is TRBV3-1 and J usage is TRBJ2-5, with 7 nucleotides matching TRBD1. Germline lookup yields CDR1 LGHDT and CDR2 YNNKEL (reference sequence). V shed 1 base, J shed 5 bases, and the junction held 10 bases outside the gene matches. CDR3 length equals 16 residues. CDR3 bases: TGTGCCAGCAGCCAAGTCAATCGCGGCAGGGGGGAGACCCAGTACTTC. Protein: CASSQVNRGRGETQYF.

This clonotype was detected a few times. The chain employs TRBV28 and TRBJ2-1; D is unresolved. The CDR3 spans 14 residues. Trimming took off 7 bases at V and 2 bases at J, with 12 bases between the two ends. Looked up from germline, CDR1 is MDHEN and CDR2 is SYDVKM. In DNA form, the CDR3 reads TGTGCCAGCATGAACCGGGTCCCCTACAATGAGCAGTTCTTC. It yields the protein CASMNRVPYNEQFF.

This clonotype was seen a few times. J is TRBJ2-5 and V is TRBV6-2 or TRBV6-3; 7 bases map to TRBD1. This CDR3 is 15 amino acids long. V lost 1 base and J lost 1; bases outside the gene matches: 3. Germline values: CDR1 MNHEY, CDR2 SVGEGT. In DNA form, the CDR3 reads TGTGCCAGCAGTTACTTGGGACAGTCCCAAGAGACCCAGTACTTC. Its protein product is CASSYLGQSQETQYF.

The chain combines TRBV3-1 with TRBJ2-1, with 10 nucleotides matching TRBD2. CDR3 length equals 16 residues. Germline CDR1 is LGHDT and CDR2 is YNNKEL (reference sequence). Trimming at V came to 1 base and at J to 8 bases, leaving 8 bases not matched to a gene. This CDR3 reads CASSQVERGGRDEQFF. CDR3 DNA: TGTGCCAGCAGCCAAGTAGAGCGGGGGGGCCGTGATGAGCAGTTCTTC.

The sample holds a few counts of this clonotype. The V and J genes are TRBV29-1 and TRBJ2-7; D not resolved. CDR1 and CDR2 (germline): SQVTM, ANQGSEA. Trimming removed 2 bases from V and 10 bases from J, with 15 bases in between. There are 12 residues in the CDR3. CDR3 loop: CSVETATRAQYF. The DNA of the CDR3 is TGCAGCGTTGAAACCGCGACAAGGGCCCAGTACTTC.

Concerning this clonotype itself: A junction boundary mismatches the germline segment, possibly from a read error. The V and J genes are TRBV7-9 and TRBJ1-4, with a weak D call TRBD1 (5 bases). This CDR3 spans 15 amino acids. The germline V gene has CDR1 SEHNR and CDR2 FQNEAQ (reference sequence). The CDR3 here is CASSLGSRVNEKRFF. For the CDR3, the DNA is TGTGCCAGCAGCTTAGGGTCCAGGGTAAATGAAAAACGGTTTTTT.

The chain couples TRBV20-1 to TRBJ2-7, with a tentative D call TRBD2 (7 bases). This CDR3 contains 14 residues. Germline V gene data show CDR1 as DFQATT and CDR2 as SNEGSKA (reference sequence). V lost 3 bases, J lost 2 bases, and 14 bases lay in between. CDR3 in amino acids: CSASGGPTTYEQYF. The CDR3 nucleotides are TGCAGTGCTAGCGGGGGGCCCACTACCTACGAGCAGTACTTC.

The V gene is TRBV4-2, the J gene TRBJ1-5; D remains ambiguous. The CDR3 consists of 13 residues. The ends were cut back, 4 bases at V and 6 bases at J, with 10 bases in the middle. CDR1 and CDR2 from the germline V gene are LGHNA and YNFKEQ. Here the CDR3 DNA reads TGTGCCAGCAGCCGGTCCGCCGTTCAGCCCCAGCATTTT. Translated, it gives CASSRSAVQPQHF.

The chain employs TRBV2 and TRBJ1-2; 8 bases agree with TRBD1. V shed 10 bases, J shed 7 bases, and the junction held 17 bases outside the gene matches. The CDR3 loop spans 15 amino acids. CDR1 is SNHLY and CDR2 is FYNNEI in the germline V gene. CDR3 nucleotides: TGTGCCACCAACTCAGGGGGCCCCCTTAAGCGTGGCTACACCTTC. Translated: CATNSGGPLKRGYTF.

This clonotype has only a few counts. The gene calls are TRBV7-2 and TRBJ1-1, with D hard to call. Trimming took 5 bases from V and 1 from J, leaving 8 bases between them. The germline CDR1 and CDR2 sequences are SGHTA and FQGNSA. The CDR3 is 13 amino acids. The CDR3, as DNA: TGTGCCAGCAGCCCCTTTAGGAACACTGAAGCTTTCTTT. This codes for CASSPFRNTEAFF.

With respect to this clonotype: At one boundary the junction diverges from the germline segment, which might be a read error. The V gene is TRBV29-1, the J gene TRBJ2-3; D remains unclear. The CDR3 loop spans 15 amino acids. Germline CDR1 and CDR2: SQVTM and ANQGSEA. Here the CDR3 DNA reads TGCAGCGTAGAAGGTGAGGCCTCCAGTGCAGATACGCAGTATTTT. As protein: CSVEGEASSADTQYF.

The chain uses TRBV7-2 and TRBJ1-5, with a possible D match to TRBD1 (6 bases). V lost 8 bases, J lost 3 bases, and 14 bases lay in between. This CDR3 is 14 amino acids long. Looked up from germline, CDR1 is SGHTA and CDR2 is FQGNSA. The CDR3: CASAMSGVNQPQHF. As DNA, the CDR3 is TGTGCCAGCGCCATGTCAGGGGTCAATCAGCCCCAGCATTTT.

This clonotype was picked up a small number of times. The CDR3 spells CASSLTTDSPLHF. CDR3 coding DNA: TGTGCCAGCAGTCTAACGACAGATTCACCCCTCCACTTT. The chain employs TRBV5-5 and TRBJ1-6, with TRBD1 as a possible D gene (5 bases). This CDR3 has 13 residues. CDR1 and CDR2 from the germline V gene are SGHKS and YYEKEE (reference sequence). Trimming pared 5 bases from V and 8 bases from J, leaving 11 bases between.